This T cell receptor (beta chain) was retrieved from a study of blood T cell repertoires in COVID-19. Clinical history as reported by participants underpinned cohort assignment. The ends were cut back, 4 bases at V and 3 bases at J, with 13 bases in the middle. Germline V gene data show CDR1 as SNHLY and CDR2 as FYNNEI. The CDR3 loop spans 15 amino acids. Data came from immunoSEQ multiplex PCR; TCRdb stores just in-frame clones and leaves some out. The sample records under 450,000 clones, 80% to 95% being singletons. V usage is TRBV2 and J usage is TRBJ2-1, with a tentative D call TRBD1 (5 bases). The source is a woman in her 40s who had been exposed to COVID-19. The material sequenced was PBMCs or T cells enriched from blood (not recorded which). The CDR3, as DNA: TGTGCCAGCAGTGCCTATTCGGACAACTACAATGAGCAGTTCTTC. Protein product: CASSAYSDNYNEQFF.